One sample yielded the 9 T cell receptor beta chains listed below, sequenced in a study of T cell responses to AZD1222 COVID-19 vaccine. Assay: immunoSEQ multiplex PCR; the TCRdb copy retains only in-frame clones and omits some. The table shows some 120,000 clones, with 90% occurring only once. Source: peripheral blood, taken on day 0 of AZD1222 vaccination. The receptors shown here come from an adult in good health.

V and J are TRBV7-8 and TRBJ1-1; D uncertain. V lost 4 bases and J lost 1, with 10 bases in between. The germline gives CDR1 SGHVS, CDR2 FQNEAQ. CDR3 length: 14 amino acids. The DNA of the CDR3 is TGTGCCAGCAGCTCTCGGACCGGGAACACTGAAGCTTTCTTT. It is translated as CASSSRTGNTEAFF. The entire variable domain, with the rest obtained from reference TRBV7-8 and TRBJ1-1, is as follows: GAGVSQSPRYKVAKRGQDVALRCDPISGHVSLFWYQQALGQGPEFLTYFQNEAQLDKSGLPSDRFFAERPEGSVSTLKIQRTQQEDSAVYLCASSSRTGNTEAFFGQGTRLTVV.

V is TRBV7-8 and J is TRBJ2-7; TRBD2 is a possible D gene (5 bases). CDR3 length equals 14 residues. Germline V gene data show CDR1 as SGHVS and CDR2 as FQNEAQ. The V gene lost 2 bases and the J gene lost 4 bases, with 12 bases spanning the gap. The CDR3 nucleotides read TGTGCCAGCAGCTTACGGACCGGACTTTACGAGCAGTACTTC. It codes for CASSLRTGLYEQYF.

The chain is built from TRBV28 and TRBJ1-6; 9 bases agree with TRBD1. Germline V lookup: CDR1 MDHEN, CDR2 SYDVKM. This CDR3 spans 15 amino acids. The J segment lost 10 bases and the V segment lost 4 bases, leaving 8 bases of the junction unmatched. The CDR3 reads CASSSGQGYESPLHF. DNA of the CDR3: TGTGCCAGCAGTTCGGGACAGGGTTACGAATCACCCCTCCACTTT.

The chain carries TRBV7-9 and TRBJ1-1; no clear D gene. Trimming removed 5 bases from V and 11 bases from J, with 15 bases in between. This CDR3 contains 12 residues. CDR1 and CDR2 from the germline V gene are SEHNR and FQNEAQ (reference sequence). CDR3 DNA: TGTGCCAGCAGCCCTTATGCGGGTGGGGCTTTCTTT. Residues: CASSPYAGGAFF.

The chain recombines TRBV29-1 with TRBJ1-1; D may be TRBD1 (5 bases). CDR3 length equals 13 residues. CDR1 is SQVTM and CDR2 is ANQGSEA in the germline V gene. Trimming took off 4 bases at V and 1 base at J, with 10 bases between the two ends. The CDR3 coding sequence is TGCAGCGTTGGGCGGACACCGAACACTGAAGCTTTCTTT. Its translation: CSVGRTPNTEAFF. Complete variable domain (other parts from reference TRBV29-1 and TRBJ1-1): SAVISQKPSRDICQRGTSLTIQCQVDSQVTMMFWYRQQPGQSLTLIATANQGSEATYESGFVIDKFPISRPNLTFSTLTVSNMSPEDSSIYLCSVGRTPNTEAFFGQGTRLTVV.

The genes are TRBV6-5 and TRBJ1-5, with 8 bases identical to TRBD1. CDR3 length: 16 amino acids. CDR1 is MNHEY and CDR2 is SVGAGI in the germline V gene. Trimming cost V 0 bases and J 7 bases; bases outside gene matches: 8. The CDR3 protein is CASSYSRTGKGQPQHF. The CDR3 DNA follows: TGTGCCAGCAGTTACTCCCGGACAGGGAAAGGCCAGCCCCAGCATTTT.

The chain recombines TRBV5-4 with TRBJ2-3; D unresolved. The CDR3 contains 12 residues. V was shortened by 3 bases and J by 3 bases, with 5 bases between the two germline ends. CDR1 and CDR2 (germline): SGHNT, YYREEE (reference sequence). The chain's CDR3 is CASSSWTDTQYF. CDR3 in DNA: TGTGCCAGCAGCTCCTGGACAGATACGCAGTATTTT.

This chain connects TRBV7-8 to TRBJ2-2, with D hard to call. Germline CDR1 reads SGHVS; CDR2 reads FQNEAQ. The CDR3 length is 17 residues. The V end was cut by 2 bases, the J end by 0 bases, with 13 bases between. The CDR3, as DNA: TGTGCCAGCAGCTTAATGGCCCGACCGGCGAACACCGGGGAGCTGTTTTTT. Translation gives CASSLMARPANTGELFF.

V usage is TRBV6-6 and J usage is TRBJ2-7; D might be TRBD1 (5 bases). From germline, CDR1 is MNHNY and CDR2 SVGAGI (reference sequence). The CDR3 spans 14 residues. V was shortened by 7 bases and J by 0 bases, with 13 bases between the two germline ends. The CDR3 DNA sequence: TGTGCCAGCAACGCCCAGGGTCCCTCCTACGAGCAGTACTTC. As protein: CASNAQGPSYEQYF.